This T cell receptor (beta chain) stems from a study of CD8+ T cells in alopecia areata. Study conclusions and caveats: Whereas mice showed it more clearly, TCR sharing across patients was murkier, possibly because of HLA. Normal-skin resident alphabeta T cells also appear among scalp sample sequences.

Reverse transcribed after extraction, RNA yielded cDNA as the sequencing template. The repertoire was sequenced with immunoSEQ multiplex PCR; TCRdb's copy has only in-frame clones and lacks some. The table includes some 200,000 clones, about 63% detected once. In the case of this clone: Its antigen is not identified.

The CDR3 extends over 12 amino acids. CDR1 SGHDT and CDR2 YYEEEE come from the germline V gene. Trimming took 4 bases from V and 4 from J, leaving 7 bases between them. The sequence was collected from a human donor with alopecia areata. Sequences were derived from CD4+ T cells sorted from blood, sampled at week 0. The chain recombines TRBV5-6 with TRBJ2-3; D call uncertain. In DNA form, the CDR3 reads TGTGCCAGCAGCCCGAAGCCAGATACGCAGTATTTT. This translates into CASSPKPDTQYF.